This T cell receptor beta chain was found in a study of cytomegalovirus exposure and HLA in healthy donors. Points from the study as a whole: A link between a missense DCLRE1C variant and TCR beta V- and J-gene trimming emerged from a later analysis. A likely sequencing artifact accounted for one observed cluster of highly shared sequence variants. A few CMV-associated chains proved CMV antigen-specific in vitro.

13 Jbeta primers and 60 Vbeta primers were used for the PCR. Sequencing used immunoSEQ multiplex PCR; TCRdb keeps in-frame clones, though not all of them. Of fewer than 250,000 clones listed, about 83% were seen once; the top ten hold around 1.4%. The CDR3 loop spans 18 amino acids. In germline, CDR1 is SGHRS, CDR2 YFSETQ. Trimming shortened V by 2 bases and J by 0 bases, and 15 bases separated the two germline ends. On this clone itself: What it recognizes is unknown.

The chain couples TRBV5-1 to TRBJ2-6; D unresolved. This sequence originates from a girl aged 10-17 years in good health and CMV-seronegative. Material for sequencing was PBMCs. CDR3 sequence (DNA): TGCGCCAGCAGCTTACTAATGACCCATACCTCTGGGGCCAACGTCCTGACTTTC. Translating it yields CASSLLMTHTSGANVLTF.